These T cell receptor beta chains were read from a single sample in a study of T cells in Graves' hyperthyroidism and ophthalmopathy. TCRdb independently ran MiXCR on the multiplex PCR reads; one entry per CDR3 protein. The sample lists about 590,000 distinct CDR3 sequences; 12% to 15% were seen once. The sequenced material came from blood. These receptors were obtained from a woman between 18 and 29 years old with Graves' ophthalmopathy. Each CDR3 is given with its conserved first and last residue. The D gene is left open where the match is weak. The listing skips clone size in some rows; elsewhere it reads once, few, many or a size class.

TRBJ2-1	-	TRBV11-2	many	CASKPGVSYNEQFF	TGTGCCAGCAAGCCGGGGGTCTCCTACAATGAGCAGTTCTTC
TRBJ2-5	-	TRBV24-1	few	CATSDSGWGETQYF	TGTGCCACCAGTGATAGCGGCTGGGGGGAGACCCAGTACTTC
TRBJ2-3	TRBD2	TRBV6-6	many	CASSYSGREVNTQYF	TGTGCCAGCAGTTACTCGGGGCGGGAGGTAAATACGCAGTATTTT
TRBJ2-7	-	TRBV6-2/TRBV6-3	many	CASSYIVPSHEQYF	TGTGCCAGCAGTTACATTGTCCCAAGCCACGAGCAGTACTTC
TRBJ2-6	-	TRBV6-1	-	CASNPLARGSGANVLTF	TGTGCCAGCAACCCACTAGCAAGAGGATCTGGGGCCAACGTCCTGACTTTC
TRBJ2-3	TRBD1	TRBV12-3/TRBV12-4	many	CASSLRSRTGGAVGQYF	TGTGCCAGCAGTTTAAGGTCAAGGACAGGGGGCGCAGTCGGCCAGTATTTT
TRBJ2-7	-	TRBV29-1	-	CSVVRTYEQYF	TGCAGCGTTGTTAGGACCTACGAGCAGTACTTC
TRBJ1-2	-	TRBV6-1	many	CASSERGGSANYGYTF	TGTGCCAGCAGTGAAAGGGGAGGATCAGCTAACTATGGCTACACCTTC
TRBJ1-2	TRBD1	TRBV7-8	many	CASSLSGTGIGGYTF	TGTGCCAGCAGCCTCTCCGGGACAGGGATTGGGGGCTACACCTTC
TRBJ2-5	-	TRBV6-1	few	CASRTTSLEETQYF	TGTGCCAGCAGGACGACATCGCTAGAAGAGACCCAGTACTTC
TRBJ2-5	-	TRBV12-5	-	CASGLVLRAQYQETQYF	TGTGCTAGTGGTTTGGTATTACGGGCCCAGTACCAAGAGACCCAGTACTTC
TRBJ2-2	TRBD2	TRBV7-3	few	CASSLSNSGRANTGELFF	TGTGCCAGCAGCTTAAGTAATAGCGGGAGGGCGAACACCGGGGAGCTGTTTTTT
TRBJ1-5	-	TRBV15	many	CATSRDTSQPQHF	TGTGCCACCAGCAGAGATACCAGTCAGCCCCAGCATTTT
TRBJ2-3	-	TRBV12-3/TRBV12-4	many	CASTLDRASTDTQYF	TGTGCCAGCACCTTAGACAGAGCTAGCACAGATACGCAGTATTTT
TRBJ2-7	-	TRBV2	many	CASIQDTVDYEQYF	TGTGCCAGCATTCAAGACACGGTGGACTACGAGCAGTACTTC
TRBJ1-2	TRBD1	TRBV5-1	many	CASRPGTVNYGYTF	TGCGCCAGCAGGCCTGGGACAGTAAACTATGGCTACACCTTC
TRBJ2-1	TRBD1	TRBV2	many	CASRPGQVYNEQFF	TGTGCCAGCAGGCCGGGACAGGTCTACAATGAGCAGTTCTTC
TRBJ2-1	TRBD2	TRBV30	-	CARNRGLAGGTYNEQFF	TGTGCCAGAAATAGGGGACTAGCGGGAGGCACCTACAATGAGCAGTTCTTC
TRBJ2-5	-	TRBV9	-	CASSYSGTSQETQYF	TGTGCCAGCAGCTATTCCGGGACATCACAAGAGACCCAGTACTTC
TRBJ1-6	-	TRBV6-1	many	CASSVQGSYNSPLHF	TGTGCCAGCAGTGTTCAGGGATCCTATAATTCACCCCTCCACTTT
TRBJ2-5	-	TRBV4-1	-	CASSQGRSPQETQYF	TGCGCCAGCAGCCAGGGGAGGAGTCCCCAAGAGACCCAGTACTTC
TRBJ2-1	-	TRBV2	many	CASNQWGGSGEQFF	TGTGCCAGCAACCAGTGGGGTGGGTCTGGTGAGCAGTTCTTC
TRBJ2-2	-	TRBV12-3/TRBV12-4	many	CASSFVRMNTGELFF	TGTGCCAGCAGTTTCGTTCGGATGAACACCGGGGAGCTGTTTTTT
TRBJ1-2	TRBD1	TRBV7-2	few	CASSLFGTGGGYGYTF	TGTGCCAGCAGCTTATTCGGGACAGGGGGCGGTTATGGCTACACCTTC
TRBJ2-7	TRBD2	TRBV3-1	many	CASSLHPGTSGYEQYF	TGTGCCAGCAGCCTCCACCCCGGGACTAGCGGCTACGAGCAGTACTTC